This T cell receptor (beta chain) was profiled in a study of blood T cell repertoires in COVID-19 (dated by TCRdb to 2018 to 2020). Looking at the study overall: Samples covering the acute and convalescent phases of COVID-19 were provided by collaborators in the United States, Italy and Spain. Nearly every sample came with metadata listing a de-identified subject ID, COVID-19 status, age in years and sex. The material from the prospective study consisted of cDNA or gDNA derived from T cells, B-cell-depleted T cells, or PBMCs. Where available, HLA class I and class II types were obtained from metadata supplied by the sample provider rather than from assay-based typing. A freely available public database, intended as a resource for researchers studying the immune response to SARS-CoV-2, is where the repertoires were released. The samples were drawn from two sources: the first 160 participants of the ongoing ImmuneRACE study, and 1,254 subjects contributed by 6 global collaborators. Deeply sampled blood TCRbeta repertoires from subjects exposed to, actively infected with, or recovered from COVID-19 were included in the dataset. Overall results and qualifications from the work: The quantity of clinical and demographic metadata differed by source and by participant and was supplied without curation.

Between the V and J ends, shortened by 6 bases and 0 bases respectively, the junction contains 6 bases. The CDR3, cysteine through phenylalanine, is 14 amino acids long. The only DNA kept is the CDR3, 42 bases in frame from the first base. CDR1 and CDR2 (KGHSH, LQKENI) derive from the germline V gene. Samples from volunteer blood donors who had recovered from COVID-19 were contributed by a second Seattle source. Whole blood was collected in K2EDTA tubes by collaborating institutions according to the institutions' own protocols. Collaborator samples were shipped for TCRbeta analysis as frozen whole blood, isolated PBMCs, or DNA extracted from either sample type. Of note for this clone: Its binding antigen is unknown. Base qualities are not provided; no much larger clone lies one nucleotide away.

TCRbeta CDR3 regions were amplified from genomic DNA by means of the immunoSEQ Assay, a bias-controlled multiplex PCR. From the authors' description of their analysis: Nucleated cell counts per sample were estimated from amplification of reference gene primers within the assay. Sequence reads were collapsed and filtered to measure the absolute abundance of every unique TCRbeta CDR3 rearrangement. For each sample, productive Simpson clonality was calculated as the square root of Simpson's diversity index across productive rearrangements. The clones in this table, taken by TCRdb from immuneACCESS, are in-frame only. Not every clone is retained; where verified, under half of the shortfall comes from an unresolved V gene, and the cause of the rest is unknown. The V and J calls and clone size come from that table; D and trimming were worked out from the DNA. The sample includes 250,000 to 350,000 clones, with about nine tenths observed a single time. Together, the top ten hold about 2.2% of the sample.

The chain uses TRBV18 and TRBJ2-6; the D gene remains uncertain. The TCR comes from a woman in her forties or fifties who had recovered from COVID-19. The specimen was peripheral blood. The bases read TGTGCCAGCTCGTCGAGCTCTGGGGCCAACGTCCTGACTTTC. Its product reads: CASSSSSGANVLTF.